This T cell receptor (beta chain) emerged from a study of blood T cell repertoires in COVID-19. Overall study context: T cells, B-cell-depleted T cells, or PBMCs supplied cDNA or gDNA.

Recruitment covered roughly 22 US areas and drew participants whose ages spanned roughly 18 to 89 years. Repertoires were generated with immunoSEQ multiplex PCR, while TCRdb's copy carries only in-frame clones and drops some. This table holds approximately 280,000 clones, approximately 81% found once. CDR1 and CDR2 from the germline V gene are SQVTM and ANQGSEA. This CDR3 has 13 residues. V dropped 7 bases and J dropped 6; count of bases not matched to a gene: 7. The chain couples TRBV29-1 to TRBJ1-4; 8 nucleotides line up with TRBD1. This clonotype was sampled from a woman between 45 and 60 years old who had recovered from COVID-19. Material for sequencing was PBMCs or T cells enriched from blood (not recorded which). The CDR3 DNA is TGCAGCGCTGGCAGGGGGCCGGATGAAAAACTGTTTTTT. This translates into CSAGRGPDEKLFF.